Below, one TCR beta chain is given with its context. This specimen belongs to a study of patients and donors after allogeneic stem cell transplantation. V was clipped by 5 bases and J by 9 bases; unmatched bases: 4. This CDR3 is built from 13 residues. Germline-derived CDR1 and CDR2 are MNHEY and SMNVEV (reference sequence). TCRdb re-derived calls from the RT-PCR reads in MiXCR, one entry per CDR3 protein. Of some 960,000 distinct CDR3 sequences in the sample, 15% to 20% were seen once. Sequencing input: blood, either unsorted or a sorted T cell fraction (not recorded which). The TCR sequence derives from a human donor who was either an allogeneic HSCT recipient or a stem cell or donor lymphocyte infusion donor (not recorded which). It is not recorded whose cells these are; they may come from a transplant donor. This chain joins TRBV27 and TRBJ2-1; 10 bases match TRBD1. Here the CDR3 reads CASSLGTGAEQFF. The CDR3 DNA reads as TGTGCCAGCAGTCTGGGGACAGGGGCTGAGCAGTTCTTC.